Listed here are 12 T cell receptor beta chains from one sample, sequenced in a study of beta chain features in type 1 diabetes listed by TCRdb under 2018. Receptor libraries were prepared by the immunoSEQ multiplex PCR assay. All of the isolated RNA was reverse transcribed with the High Capacity cDNA Reverse Transcription Kit, so expressed TCRB transcripts were sequenced. Imported from immuneACCESS, the table was reduced by TCRdb to in-frame sequences with V and J called. These copies leave out some clones; in studies compared against another copy, an unresolved V gene accounts for under half, and the cause of the remainder is not known. Here the sample has approximately 140,000 clones; around 7% occur a single time. In total, the top ten clones hold roughly 1.5% of the sample. Sample: central memory CD4+ T cells from blood. Receptors were obtained from a woman aged 25 to 39 in good health.

There are a few counts of this clone. The genes are TRBV28 and TRBJ1-3; D perhaps matches TRBD1 (5 bases). This CDR3 comprises 15 residues. V lost 4 bases and J 4 bases, leaving 14 bases between the germline ends. Germline values: CDR1 MDHEN, CDR2 SYDVKM. The CDR3 protein is CASSSTESGGNTIYF. The CDR3 DNA is TGTGCCAGCAGTTCGACCGAGTCAGGGGGAAACACCATATATTTT.

This clone has just a few counts. V usage is TRBV30 and J usage is TRBJ2-3, with D maybe TRBD1 (8 bases). The CDR3 consists of 17 residues. Trimming pared 8 bases from V and 1 base from J, leaving 25 bases between. Germline CDR1 is GTSNPN and CDR2 is SVGIG (reference sequence). CDR3 nucleotides: TGTGCCGCCTCCCCAGGGGGCCTTAGCGGGCGCACAGATACGCAGTATTTT. Residues: CAASPGGLSGRTDTQYF.

Points on this clone: One end of the junction varies from germline; a read error may be responsible. The rearrangement links TRBV5-1 to TRBJ2-7, with D unresolved. The CDR3 is 13 amino acids. Looked up from germline, CDR1 is SGHRS and CDR2 is YFSETQ. DNA for the CDR3: TGCGCCAGCAGCTTGTACGAATCGGGTGACGGCGTCTTC. This codes for CASSLYESGDGVF.

This clone turned up a few times. The CDR3 DNA reads as TGTGCCAGCAGCACAAGGGGCGGGGGCGCTTCCAAAAACATTCAGTACTTC. As protein: CASSTRGGGASKNIQYF. The chain couples TRBV7-9 to TRBJ2-4; D is perhaps TRBD2 (7 bases). V was clipped by 5 bases and J by 2 bases, with 19 bases between them. Germline V gene data show CDR1 as SEHNR and CDR2 as FQNEAQ (reference sequence). The CDR3 has 17 residues.

This clone was counted only a few times. The chain couples TRBV18 to TRBJ2-7; TRBD2 is a possible D gene (5 bases). The V and J ends lost 2 bases and 0 bases respectively, with 8 bases between them. The CDR3 runs to 14 residues. In germline, CDR1 is KGHSH, CDR2 LQKENI. CDR3 residues: CASSPTGSSYEQYF. CDR3 DNA sequence: TGTGCCAGCTCACCAACGGGGAGCTCCTACGAGCAGTACTTC.

This clone showed up just a few times. The chain joins TRBV7-2 to TRBJ2-3, with 10 bases fitting TRBD2. Germline V lookup: CDR1 SGHTA, CDR2 FQGNSA. V was pared by 5 bases and J by 8 bases, with 10 bases of the junction left unmatched. The CDR3 has 15 residues. CDR3 loop: CASSPWTSGSGTQYF. Written as DNA, the CDR3 is TGTGCCAGCAGCCCATGGACTAGCGGTTCGGGTACGCAGTATTTT.

This clone was detected only a few times. This sequence joins TRBV19 and TRBJ2-1, with D tentatively TRBD2 (6 bases). The CDR3 length is 15 residues. Germline V gene sequence: CDR1 LNHDA, CDR2 SQIVND (reference sequence). V was shortened by 1 base and J by 9 bases, with 16 bases between the two germline ends. The CDR3 bases are TGTGCCAGTAGTATAGGGCCCGCGGCGGAGGGTGAGCAGTTCTTC. It translates to CASSIGPAAEGEQFF.

This sequence joins TRBV7-2 and TRBJ2-1; D is undetermined. The CDR3 contains 14 residues. Germline CDR1 SGHTA, CDR2 FQGNSA. V was trimmed by 1 base and J by 7 bases, leaving 11 bases between them. The CDR3 DNA follows: TGTGCCAGCAGCTTAGGCGCAACGGTTAATGAGCAGTTCTTC. It yields the protein CASSLGATVNEQFF.

The rearrangement joins TRBV7-6 to TRBJ2-5; weak D call: TRBD2 (5 bases). CDR3 length: 14 residues. The V gene lost 5 bases and the J gene lost 5 bases, with 15 bases spanning the gap. The germline gives CDR1 SGHVS, CDR2 FNYEAQ. This chain's CDR3 is CASSLEDLGETQYF. CDR3 sequence (DNA): TGTGCCAGCAGCCTAGAGGACTTAGGGGAGACCCAGTACTTC.

This clone has just a few counts. The chain employs TRBV7-9 and TRBJ1-2; tentatively, D is TRBD1 (6 bases). V gave up 4 bases and J gave up 0 bases, with 18 bases separating them. The CDR3 loop spans 17 amino acids. Germline-derived CDR1 and CDR2 are SEHNR and FQNEAQ (reference sequence). This CDR3 is CASSSRAGASPNYGYTF. In DNA, the CDR3 is TGTGCCAGCAGCTCCCGGGCAGGGGCGTCCCCTAACTATGGCTACACCTTC.

V and J are TRBV2 and TRBJ1-1, with D hard to call. This CDR3 region has 12 residues. V lost 1 base, J lost 11 bases, and 11 bases lay in between. Germline assignment: CDR1 SNHLY and CDR2 FYNNEI. As DNA, the CDR3 is TGTGCCAGCAGTGAAGTAAGGGAGGAGGCTTTCTTT. Its protein is CASSEVREEAFF.

This clone appeared a few times. This chain joins TRBV7-2 and TRBJ1-2; 11 nucleotides align to TRBD1. V lost 5 bases, J lost 7 bases, and 3 bases stayed unmatched. This CDR3 has 13 residues. Germline assignment: CDR1 SGHTA and CDR2 FQGNSA. For the CDR3, the DNA is TGTGCCAGCAGCGGGACAGGGGGAGGTGGCTACACCTTC. Amino acids: CASSGTGGGGYTF.